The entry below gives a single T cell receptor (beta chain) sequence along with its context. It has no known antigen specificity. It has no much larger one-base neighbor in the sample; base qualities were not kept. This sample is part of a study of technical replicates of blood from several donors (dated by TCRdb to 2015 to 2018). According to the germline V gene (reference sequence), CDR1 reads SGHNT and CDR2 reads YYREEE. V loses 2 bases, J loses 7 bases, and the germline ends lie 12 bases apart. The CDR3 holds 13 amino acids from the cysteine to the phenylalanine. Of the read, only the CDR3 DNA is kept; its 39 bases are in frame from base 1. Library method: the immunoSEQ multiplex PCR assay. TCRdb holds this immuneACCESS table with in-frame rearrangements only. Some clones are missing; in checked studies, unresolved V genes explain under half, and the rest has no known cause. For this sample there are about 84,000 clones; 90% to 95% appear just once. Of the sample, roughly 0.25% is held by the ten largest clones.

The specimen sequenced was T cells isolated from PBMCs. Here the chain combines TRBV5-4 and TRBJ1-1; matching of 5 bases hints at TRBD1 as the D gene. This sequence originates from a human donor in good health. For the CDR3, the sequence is CASSFGHLGEAFF. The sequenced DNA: TGTGCCAGCAGCTTCGGACACCTCGGTGAAGCTTTCTTT.